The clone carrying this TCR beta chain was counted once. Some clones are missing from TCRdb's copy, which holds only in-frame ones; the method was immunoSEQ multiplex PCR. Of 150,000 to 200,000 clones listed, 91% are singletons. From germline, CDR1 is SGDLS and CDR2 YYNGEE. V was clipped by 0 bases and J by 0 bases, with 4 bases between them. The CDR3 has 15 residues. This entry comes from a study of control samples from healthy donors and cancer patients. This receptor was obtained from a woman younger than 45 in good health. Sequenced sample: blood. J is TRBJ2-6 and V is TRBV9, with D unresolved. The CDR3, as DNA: TGTGCCAGCAGCGTAGCGGGCTCTGGGGCCAACGTCCTGACTTTC. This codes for CASSVAGSGANVLTF.